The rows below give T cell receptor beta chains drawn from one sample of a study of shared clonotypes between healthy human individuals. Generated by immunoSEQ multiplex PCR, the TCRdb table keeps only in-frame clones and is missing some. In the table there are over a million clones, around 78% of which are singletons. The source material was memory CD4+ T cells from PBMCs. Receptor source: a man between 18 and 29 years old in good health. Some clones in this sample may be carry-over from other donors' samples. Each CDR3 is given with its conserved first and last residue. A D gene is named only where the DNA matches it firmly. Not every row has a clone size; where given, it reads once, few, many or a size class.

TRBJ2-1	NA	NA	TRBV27	CASSLSTSYNEQFF	TGTGCCAGCAGTTTATCGACTAGCTACAATGAGCAGTTCTTC
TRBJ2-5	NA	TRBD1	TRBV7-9	CASSKQGQETQYF	TGTGCCAGCAGTAAACAGGGGCAAGAGACCCAGTACTTC
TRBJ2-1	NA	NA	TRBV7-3	CASSLMTRIGYNEQFF	TGTGCCAGCAGCTTAATGACCCGGATAGGCTACAATGAGCAGTTCTTC
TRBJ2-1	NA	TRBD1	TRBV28	CASSLFRGSGGYNEQFF	TGTGCCAGCAGTTTATTTAGGGGCTCAGGGGGCTACAATGAGCAGTTCTTC
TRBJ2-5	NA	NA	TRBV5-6	CASSLKGQRQETAQYF	TGTGCCAGCAGCTTGAAGGGTCAACGACAGGAGACGGCTCAGTACTTC
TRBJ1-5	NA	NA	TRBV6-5	CASSYSANQPQHF	TGTGCCAGCAGTTACTCCGCCAATCAGCCCCAGCATTTT
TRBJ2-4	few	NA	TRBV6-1	CASSLQNSQYF	TGTGCCAGCAGCCTCCAAAACAGTCAGTACTTC
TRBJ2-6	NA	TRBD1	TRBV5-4	CASSGTGGSGANVLTF	TGTGCCAGCAGCGGAACAGGGGGCTCTGGGGCCAACGTCCTGACTTTC
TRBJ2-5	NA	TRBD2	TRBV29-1	CSVRNGGRIETQYF	TGCAGCGTTCGGAACGGCGGGAGAATTGAGACCCAGTACTTC
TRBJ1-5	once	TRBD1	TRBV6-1	CASSVGQGNSNQPQHF	TGTGCCAGCAGTGTAGGACAGGGCAATAGCAATCAGCCCCAGCATTTT
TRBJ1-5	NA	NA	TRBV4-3	CASSQVGGGSPQHF	TGCGCCAGCAGCCAAGTGGGGGGTGGGTCGCCCCAGCATTTT
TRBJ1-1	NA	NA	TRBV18	CASSGKQRTTEAFF	TGTGCCAGCTCAGGAAAACAGAGGACAACTGAAGCTTTCTTT
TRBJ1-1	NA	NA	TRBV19	CASSLGSFSEAFF	TGTGCCAGTTCTCTCGGCAGCTTTTCTGAAGCTTTCTTT
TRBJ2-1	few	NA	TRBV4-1	CASGKGWGNEQFF	TGCGCCAGCGGCAAGGGGTGGGGCAATGAGCAGTTCTTC
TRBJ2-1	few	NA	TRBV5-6	CASSRRGRIYNEQFF	TGTGCCAGCAGCCGCCGGGGCCGTATTTACAATGAGCAGTTCTTC
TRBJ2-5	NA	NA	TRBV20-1	CSANRQETQYF	TGCAGTGCAAACAGGCAAGAGACCCAGTACTTC
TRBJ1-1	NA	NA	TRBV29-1	CSVVWTEAFF	TGCAGCGTTGTGTGGACTGAAGCTTTCTTT
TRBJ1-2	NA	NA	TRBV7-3	CASSPAGVPYGYTF	TGTGCCAGCAGCCCCGCGGGGGTTCCCTATGGCTACACCTTC
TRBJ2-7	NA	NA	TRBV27	CASTHRLGSSYEQYF	TGTGCCAGCACCCATCGTCTAGGGAGCTCCTACGAGCAGTACTTC
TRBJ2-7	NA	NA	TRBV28	CASSSSRANYEQYF	TGTGCCAGCAGTTCATCTCGGGCCAATTACGAGCAGTACTTC
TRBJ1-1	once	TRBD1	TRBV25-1	CASKQGTAREAFF	TGTGCCAGCAAACAGGGGACCGCTCGCGAAGCTTTCTTT
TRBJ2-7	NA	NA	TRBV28	CAWSERDSNEQYF	TGTGCCTGGTCTGAGCGGGACAGCAACGAGCAGTACTTC
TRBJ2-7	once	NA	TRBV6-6	CASSYSIPGTYEQYF	TGTGCCAGCAGTTACTCGATCCCCGGGACCTACGAGCAGTACTTC
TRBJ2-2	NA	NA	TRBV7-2	CASSLMSGLNTGELFF	TGTGCCAGCAGCTTAATGAGCGGGCTTAACACCGGGGAGCTGTTTTTT
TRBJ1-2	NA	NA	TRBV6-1	CASSETGRDGYTF	TGTGCCAGCAGTGAAACAGGGCGAGATGGCTACACCTTC
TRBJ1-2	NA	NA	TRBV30	CAWAASYGYTF	TGTGCCTGGGCAGCGTCCTATGGCTACACCTTC
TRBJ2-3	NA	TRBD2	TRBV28	CASSFAGGFTDTQYF	TGTGCCAGCAGTTTTGCGGGAGGTTTTACAGATACGCAGTATTTT
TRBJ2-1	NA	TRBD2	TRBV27	CASSLPIPSGMEQFF	TGTGCCAGCAGTTTACCCATCCCTAGCGGGATGGAGCAGTTCTTC
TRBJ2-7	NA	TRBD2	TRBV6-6	CASSSPSGSAYEQYF	TGTGCCAGCAGTTCTCCCAGCGGGAGTGCGTACGAGCAGTACTTC